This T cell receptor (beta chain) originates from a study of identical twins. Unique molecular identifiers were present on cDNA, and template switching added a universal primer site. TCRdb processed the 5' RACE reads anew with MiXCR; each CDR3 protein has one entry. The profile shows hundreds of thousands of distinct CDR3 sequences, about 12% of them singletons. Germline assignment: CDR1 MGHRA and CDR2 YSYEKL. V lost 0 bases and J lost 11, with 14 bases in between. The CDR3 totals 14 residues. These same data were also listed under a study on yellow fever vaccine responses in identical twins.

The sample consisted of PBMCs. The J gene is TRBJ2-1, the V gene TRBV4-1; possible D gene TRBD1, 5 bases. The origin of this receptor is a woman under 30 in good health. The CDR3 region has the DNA TGCGCCAGCAGCCAAGATCGGACAACTCAAAAGCAGTTCTTC. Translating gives CASSQDRTTQKQFF.